One and the same sample provided the 18 T cell receptor beta chains below, sequenced in a study of molecular identifiers for immune sequencing clone quantification. TCRdb used MiXCR to reprocess the PCR reads, holding one entry per CDR3 protein. The repertoire holds around 300,000 distinct CDR3 sequences, with 24% as singletons. Sequenced material: naive CD8+ T cells from blood, with Jurkat cell RNA spiked in. Subset given: FACS-sorted CD8+CD4-CCR7+CD45RA+ naive T cells. The receptors were sampled from a human donor in good health. Some libraries in this study had Jurkat cell RNA spiked in.

This clonotype was seen a handful of times. DNA of the CDR3: TGTGCCAGCAGCGTTGGGACGGGGGGGCTTGGGGCCAACGTCCTGACTTTC. It specifies CASSVGTGGLGANVLTF. V gene TRBV9 combines with J gene TRBJ2-6, with 8 bases fitting TRBD2. The CDR3 is made up of 17 amino acids. Germline loops: CDR1 SGDLS, CDR2 YYNGEE. V lost 2 bases to trimming and J lost 3 bases; unmatched junction nucleotides: 7.

This clonotype is a singleton in its sample. One base away lies a much larger clone, so this may be a sequencing read error. The CDR3 bases are TGTGCCAGCAGGCCAGGGGGAGAGATAAATAACAATCAGCCCCAGCATTTT. This encodes CASRPGGEINNNQPQHF. V and J are TRBV27 and TRBJ1-5; 7 bases line up with TRBD1. CDR1 and CDR2 from the germline V gene are MNHEY and SMNVEV (reference sequence). The V segment lost 6 bases and the J segment 3 bases; nucleotides outside the gene matches: 14. This CDR3 has 17 residues.

As regards this clonotype: The junction departs from germline at one end; a sequencing error may be responsible. The CDR3 DNA reads as TGTGCCAGCAGTGAATACGAAGCTGGAAACACCACATATTTT. Residues: CASSEYEAGNTTYF. This chain joins TRBV25-1 and TRBJ1-3; D gene uncertain. CDR3 length: 14 amino acids. CDR1 is MGHDK, CDR2 SYGVNS, per germline.

This clonotype was counted a few times. The chain joins TRBV6-2 or TRBV6-3 to TRBJ2-4; D is possibly TRBD1 (5 bases). V lost 0 bases and J lost 2, with 11 bases in between. The CDR3 covers 16 residues. Germline CDR1 and CDR2: MNHEY and SVGEGT. The CDR3 DNA sequence: TGTGCCAGCAGTTACTCGGTCTCAGGGACCAAAAACATTCAGTACTTC. Protein: CASSYSVSGTKNIQYF.

The chain links TRBV6-5 to TRBJ1-5; D perhaps matches TRBD1 (5 bases). V was clipped by 7 bases and J by 5 bases, with 15 bases between them. This CDR3 is built from 14 residues. Germline-derived CDR1 and CDR2 are MNHEY and SVGAGI. The CDR3 nucleotides are TGTGCCAGCACCCAGGAGCAGGGAGATCAGCCCCAGCATTTT. The encoded protein is CASTQEQGDQPQHF.

In the case of this clonotype: A much larger clone sits a single nucleotide away, making a read error possible. J is TRBJ1-4 and V is TRBV7-9; tentatively, D is TRBD1 (5 bases). This CDR3 contains 15 residues. CDR1 SEHNR and CDR2 FQNEAQ come from the germline V gene (reference sequence). Trimming shortened V by 4 bases and J by 8 bases, and 17 bases separated the two germline ends. CDR3 region: CASSSPGTRSEKLFF. CDR3 in DNA: TGTGCCAGCAGCTCACCCGGGACTCGTAGCGAAAAACTGTTTTTT.

Comment on this clonotype: This could be a read error, since a much larger clone is one nucleotide away. The chain links TRBV19 to TRBJ2-7, with 7 bases lining up with TRBD2. This CDR3 contains 14 residues. Germline CDR1 is LNHDA and CDR2 is SQIVND (reference sequence). CDR3 protein: CASTPAGVGYAQYF. The CDR3 nucleotides read TGTGCCAGTACCCCGGCGGGAGTGGGTTACGCGCAGTACTTC.

This clonotype showed up many times. The chain uses TRBV7-8 and TRBJ2-5; 9 nucleotides agree with TRBD1. Germline V lookup: CDR1 SGHVS, CDR2 FQNEAQ. The CDR3 totals 15 residues. Unmatched junction bases numbered 7, after V lost 3 bases and J lost 5 bases. The CDR3 DNA sequence: TGTGCCAGCAGCTTTCGGGACAGGGTTTTGGAGACCCAGTACTTC. Amino acids: CASSFRDRVLETQYF.

This chain connects TRBV6-5 to TRBJ1-5, with 8 bases lining up with TRBD1. This CDR3 is built from 16 residues. CDR1 MNHEY and CDR2 SVGAGI come from the germline V gene. V dropped 6 bases and J dropped 3; count of bases not matched to a gene: 10. CDR3 DNA sequence: TGTGCCAGCAGCCCGACAGGGGCGCTACCCAATCAGCCCCAGCATTTT. Translated, it gives CASSPTGALPNQPQHF.

This clonotype has ten or more counts. The rearrangement joins TRBV12-3 or TRBV12-4 to TRBJ1-1; D gene unclear. The V end was cut by 5 bases, the J end by 4 bases, with 14 bases between. This CDR3 spans 14 amino acids. The CDR3 sequence: CASSHPALTTEAFF. For the CDR3, the DNA is TGTGCCAGCAGTCACCCGGCCCTGACCACTGAAGCTTTCTTT.

Many counts were recorded for this clonotype. This sequence joins TRBV7-9 and TRBJ2-3; TRBD2 might be the D (5 bases). Germline CDR1 SEHNR, CDR2 FQNEAQ (reference sequence). The V gene lost 5 bases and the J gene lost 6 bases, with 9 bases spanning the gap. The CDR3 is 12 amino acids. The CDR3 nucleotides are TGTGCCAGCAGCAGAGGGAAGGATACGCAGTATTTT. Protein sequence: CASSRGKDTQYF. Full variable domain (rest looked up from reference TRBV7-9 and TRBJ2-3): DTGVSQNPRHKITKRGQNVTFRCDPISEHNRLYWYRQTLGQGPEFLTYFQNEAQLEKSRLLSDRFSAERPKGSFSTLEIQRTEQGDSAMYLCASSRGKDTQYFGPGTRLTVL.

V gene TRBV28 combines with J gene TRBJ2-7; tentatively, D is TRBD1 (6 bases). Germline CDR1 reads MDHEN; CDR2 reads SYDVKM. The CDR3 covers 16 residues. V lost 7 bases to trimming and J lost 0 bases, with 19 bases between them. DNA for the CDR3: TGTGCCAGCACCGAGACGGTGGGACAATACTCCTACGAGCAGTACTTC. Translating it yields CASTETVGQYSYEQYF. The full variable domain, with the rest looked up from reference TRBV28 and TRBJ2-7, is DVKVTQSSRYLVKRTGEKVFLECVQDMDHENMFWYRQDPGLGLRLIYFSYDVKMKEKGDIPEGYSVSREKKERFSLILESASTNQTSMYLCASTETVGQYSYEQYFGPGTRLTVT.

On this clonotype itself: Since a much larger clone is just one base distant, this may be a read error. This chain uses TRBV14 with TRBJ1-2; a possible D gene is TRBD1 (5 bases). CDR1 is SGHDN, CDR2 FVKESK, per germline. V dropped 1 base and J dropped 3 bases, with 9 bases sitting between them. This CDR3 has 14 residues. CDR3 nucleotide sequence: TGTGCCAGCAGCCAAGGAGGGACCCACTATGGCTACACCTTC. Amino acid sequence: CASSQGGTHYGYTF.

Many counts were recorded for this clonotype. V usage is TRBV29-1 and J usage is TRBJ2-7, with D perhaps TRBD1 (5 bases). V lost 2 bases to trimming and J lost 7 bases, with 18 bases between them. Germline V gene sequence: CDR1 SQVTM, CDR2 ANQGSEA. The CDR3 loop spans 14 amino acids. The CDR3 is CSVEYDTGLREQYF. The DNA for the CDR3 is TGCAGCGTTGAATACGATACAGGTTTGAGGGAGCAGTACTTC.

This sequence joins TRBV20-1 and TRBJ2-7; 16 nucleotides agree with TRBD2. CDR3 size: 16 residues. J was trimmed by 4 bases and V by 0 bases; bases with no gene match: 3. Germline loops: CDR1 DFQATT, CDR2 SNEGSKA (reference sequence). The CDR3 coding sequence is TGCAGTGCTAGAGAAGGGACTAGCGGGGGGGCGTACGAGCAGTACTTC. This codes for CSAREGTSGGAYEQYF.

At least ten counts were recorded for this clonotype. The CDR3 nucleotides are TGTGCCACCAGTGACCCGTCGACAGGCGGCAATCAGCCCCAGCATTTT. It translates to CATSDPSTGGNQPQHF. The chain has TRBV24-1 and TRBJ1-5, with D possibly being TRBD1 (6 bases). Germline V CDR1 and CDR2: KGHDR, SFDVKD. The CDR3 has 16 amino acids. The ends were cut back, 4 bases at V and 2 bases at J, with 14 bases in the middle.

The J gene is TRBJ2-5, the V gene TRBV4-1; D is possibly TRBD2 (5 bases). The V gene lost 4 bases and the J gene lost 2 bases, with 17 bases spanning the gap. CDR1 is MGHRA and CDR2 is YSYEKL in the germline V gene. There are 16 residues in the CDR3. In DNA, the CDR3 is TGCGCCAGCAGCCTAGCCTCGGGATTTGGGCAAGAGACCCAGTACTTC. This translates into CASSLASGFGQETQYF.

The sample holds a few counts of this clonotype. The V and J genes are TRBV11-2 and TRBJ2-1; 13 bases match TRBD2. The ends lost 5 bases at V and 0 bases at J; junction bases unmatched: 7. Per germline, CDR1 SGHAT and CDR2 FQNNGV. CDR3 length equals 18 residues. In DNA form, the CDR3 reads TGTGCCAGCAGCCCACGAAGGACTAGCGGGAGCTCCTACAATGAGCAGTTCTTC. Amino acids: CASSPRRTSGSSYNEQFF.